This TCR beta chain was profiled in a study of blood T cell repertoires in COVID-19. Germline values: CDR1 KGHSH, CDR2 LQKENI. With V trimmed by 2 bases and J by 2 bases, 6 bases remained unmatched. This CDR3 region has 16 residues. Some clones are missing from TCRdb's copy, which holds only in-frame ones; the method was immunoSEQ multiplex PCR. Found here are around 50,000 clones, more than 75% of them singletons; the top ten hold around 9.6%. The receptor comes from a middle-aged man with active COVID-19. This rearrangement joins TRBV18 to TRBJ2-3; TRBD2 matches 8 bases. Sequences were obtained from peripheral blood. As DNA, the CDR3 is TGTGCCAGCTCACCAGGCGGGGGGACCCCCACAGATACGCAGTATTTT. Encoded protein: CASSPGGGTPTDTQYF.